The entry that follows covers one T cell receptor (beta chain) sequence. The antigen remains unidentified. Template material for amplifying TCR beta CDR3 regions consisted of RNA transcripts. RT-PCR in the first round (using the HTBI primer set) targeted the TCR CDR3. MiXCR, run by TCRdb on the multiplex PCR reads, gives a single entry per CDR3 protein. This table has around 300,000 distinct CDR3 sequences, 12% to 15% appearing once. The sample originates from a study of T cells in Graves' hyperthyroidism and ophthalmopathy. General study results and limits: Stable hyperthyroidism and ophthalmopathy were separated using 13 V-J signatures.

The V end was cut by 4 bases, the J end by 5 bases, with 15 bases between. Looked up from germline, CDR1 is SGHNT and CDR2 is YYREEE (reference sequence). The CDR3 is 14 residues long. The source is a woman aged 40 to 50 with Graves' hyperthyroidism. The sequenced material came from blood. This chain links TRBV5-4 with TRBJ1-2, with TRBD1 as a possible D gene (5 bases). The CDR3 loop reads CASSGKLGTYGYTF. As DNA, the CDR3 is TGTGCCAGCAGCGGGAAGCTCGGGACGTATGGCTACACCTTC.